The present T cell receptor (beta chain) was sequenced within a study of blood T cell repertoires in COVID-19. Living in 24 US areas, the participants were between roughly 18 and 90 years of age. Individuals in the exposed group had encountered a COVID-19 case within 2 weeks preceding study entry. Germline values: CDR1 MNHNS, CDR2 SASEGT. Trimming at V came to 3 bases and at J to 4 bases, leaving 6 bases not matched to a gene. The CDR3 has 15 amino acids. Authors' analysis steps: Reference gene primer amplification in the assay estimated nucleated cell counts. Here immunoSEQ multiplex PCR was the method, and the copy in TCRdb shows in-frame clones only, minus some. The V and J calls and the clone size are those of that table, but D and trimming were determined from the DNA. The sample holds around 200,000 clones, 65% to 90% seen once.

Source material: PBMCs or T cells enriched from blood (not recorded which). V is TRBV6-1 and J is TRBJ1-5; 7 bases are shared with TRBD1. This clonotype was obtained from a woman in her 30s who had been exposed to COVID-19. Here the CDR3 reads CASSEGTAFNQPQHF. In DNA, the CDR3 is TGTGCCAGCAGTGAGGGGACAGCCTTTAATCAGCCCCAGCATTTT.